Presented here are 21 T cell receptor beta chains from one specimen sequenced in a study of shared clonotypes between healthy human individuals. This table comes from immunoSEQ multiplex PCR, and its TCRdb copy is limited to in-frame clones, with some not included. Of around 2,000,000 clones listed, just over 90% were seen once; the top ten hold about 1.8%. Naive CD8 cells, CD45RO-negative and positively selected for CCR7, excluded terminally differentiated effector memory CD45RA+ cells. What was sequenced was naive CD8+ T cells from PBMCs. Receptors were obtained from a man aged 18 to 29 in good health. Some clones in this sample may be carry-over from other donors' samples.

The chain joins TRBV7-8 to TRBJ1-1; unclear D gene. The CDR3 length is 12 residues. The V end lost 4 bases, the J end lost 5 bases, and 8 bases lay between the germline ends. In germline, CDR1 is SGHVS, CDR2 FQNEAQ. The DNA for the CDR3 is TGTGCCAGCAGCTACGGTAAAACTGAAGCTTTCTTT. Its protein product is CASSYGKTEAFF.

CDR3 DNA: TGTGCCAGCACCACACACGGGTCCGGGGCCAACGTCCTGACTTTC. This translates into CASTTHGSGANVLTF. The chain employs TRBV6-5 and TRBJ2-6, with unresolved D. The germline V gene has CDR1 MNHEY and CDR2 SVGAGI. The V end lost 7 bases, the J end lost 4 bases, and 14 bases lay between the germline ends. CDR3 length: 15 residues.

V usage is TRBV19 and J usage is TRBJ1-3; D not certain. CDR3 length: 15 residues. Trimming removed 3 bases at V and 0 bases at J, with 9 bases between. Germline V CDR1 and CDR2: LNHDA, SQIVND (reference sequence). The CDR3 nucleotides read TGTGCCAGTAGTATTCTGGACGGCTCTGGAAACACCATATATTTT. Translated, it gives CASSILDGSGNTIYF.

The V and J genes are TRBV4-3 and TRBJ2-1, with TRBD2 matching 11 bases. The CDR3 runs to 15 residues. Trimming took 4 bases from V and 6 from J; bases not matched to a gene: 5. CDR1 is LGHNA, CDR2 YSLEER, per germline. CDR3 sequence reads: CASSLTSGSFNEQFF. Here the CDR3 DNA reads TGCGCCAGCAGCCTAACTAGCGGGAGTTTCAATGAGCAGTTCTTC.

This clone appeared once. The V and J genes are TRBV7-9 and TRBJ2-1; D call uncertain. The length of the CDR3 is 15 residues. The germline gives CDR1 SEHNR, CDR2 FQNEAQ (reference sequence). Trimming cost V 1 base and J 7 bases, with 14 bases left between them. The DNA of the CDR3 is TGTGCCAGCAGCTTAGGCATTCCCCAAATAAATGAGCAGTTCTTC. The encoded protein is CASSLGIPQINEQFF.

This chain links TRBV6-6 with TRBJ1-5; maybe TRBD1 (6 bases). The CDR3 length is 14 residues. Trimming took 4 bases from V and 6 from J, leaving 13 bases between them. Germline CDR1 is MNHNY and CDR2 is SVGAGI (reference sequence). The CDR3 coding sequence is TGTGCCAGCAGTTCTTGGACAGCCACTCAGCCCCAGCATTTT. It is translated as CASSSWTATQPQHF.

This sequence joins TRBV27 and TRBJ2-7; a weak D match, TRBD1 (6 bases). The CDR3 contains 13 residues. V lost 8 bases to trimming and J lost 4 bases, with 15 bases between them. Per germline, CDR1 MNHEY and CDR2 SMNVEV (reference sequence). DNA of the CDR3: TGTGCCAGCTCGATGGACAGAAGATACGAGCAGTACTTC. The encoded protein is CASSMDRRYEQYF.

V gene TRBV7-6 combines with J gene TRBJ2-7, with 11 bases that match TRBD2. This CDR3 has 15 residues. In germline, CDR1 is SGHVS, CDR2 FNYEAQ. Trimming cost V 5 bases and J 2 bases; bases outside gene matches: 5. CDR3 amino acids: CASSASGRSAYEQYF. DNA for the CDR3: TGTGCCAGCAGCGCTAGCGGGAGGTCGGCCTACGAGCAGTACTTC.

J is TRBJ2-5 and V is TRBV28; possibly TRBD1 for D (6 bases). Looked up from germline, CDR1 is MDHEN and CDR2 is SYDVKM. This CDR3 comprises 14 residues. Trimming stripped 4 bases from V and 1 base from J, with 10 bases between. For the CDR3, the DNA is TGTGCCAGCAGTTCGGACAGCCCCCAAGAGACCCAGTACTTC. Protein sequence: CASSSDSPQETQYF. Variable domain in full (rest from reference TRBV28 and TRBJ2-5): DVKVTQSSRYLVKRTGEKVFLECVQDMDHENMFWYRQDPGLGLRLIYFSYDVKMKEKGDIPEGYSVSREKKERFSLILESASTNQTSMYLCASSSDSPQETQYFGPGTRLLVL.

The chain employs TRBV19 and TRBJ2-7; 12 bases match TRBD2. The CDR3 loop spans 15 amino acids. J lost 4 bases, V lost 5 bases, and 6 bases had no gene match. The germline CDR1 and CDR2 sequences are LNHDA and SQIVND (reference sequence). Here the CDR3 reads CASSLTSGRFYEQYF. The CDR3 bases are TGTGCCAGTAGTCTAACTAGCGGGAGGTTTTACGAGCAGTACTTC.

V is TRBV11-2 and J is TRBJ2-3; unclear D gene. There are 14 residues in the CDR3. Germline V gene data show CDR1 as SGHAT and CDR2 as FQNNGV. V shed 1 base and J shed 4 bases, with 9 bases lying between them. The CDR3 region is CASSLGNPPDTQYF. Here the CDR3 DNA reads TGTGCCAGCAGCTTAGGTAACCCTCCAGATACGCAGTATTTT.

The chain has TRBV27 and TRBJ1-1; tentatively, D is TRBD1 (5 bases). V lost 4 bases and J 4 bases, leaving 13 bases between the germline ends. Germline CDR1 is MNHEY and CDR2 is SMNVEV (reference sequence). The CDR3 loop spans 14 amino acids. The CDR3 spells CASSSFDSFTEAFF. As DNA, the CDR3 is TGTGCCAGCAGTTCTTTCGACAGCTTCACTGAAGCTTTCTTT.

The V gene is TRBV5-6, the J gene TRBJ2-5; D remains ambiguous. The CDR3 length is 12 residues. The germline V gene encodes CDR1 SGHDT and CDR2 YYEEEE. V lost 0 bases to trimming and J lost 9 bases, with 9 bases between them. CDR3 sequence reads: CASSLGAAAQYF. CDR3 nucleotide sequence: TGTGCCAGCAGCTTGGGCGCCGCGGCCCAGTACTTC.

This chain connects TRBV6-6 to TRBJ2-3; D may be TRBD1 (5 bases). The CDR3 consists of 14 residues. Trimming took off 7 bases at V and 6 bases at J, with 17 bases between the two ends. From germline, CDR1 is MNHNY and CDR2 SVGAGI (reference sequence). CDR3 sequence (DNA): TGTGCCAGCAACAACCTCTCTGGGGCTGATACGCAGTATTTT. Its protein is CASNNLSGADTQYF.

The chain carries TRBV7-9 and TRBJ1-1; D gene uncertain. V shed 1 base and J shed 5 bases, with 11 bases lying between them. The CDR3 totals 14 residues. Looked up from germline, CDR1 is SEHNR and CDR2 is FQNEAQ (reference sequence). In nucleotides, the CDR3 is TGTGCCAGCAGCTTAGGACGGGAAGGGACTGAAGCTTTCTTT. It codes for CASSLGREGTEAFF.

The rearrangement uses TRBV1 and TRBJ2-3; the D call in the table, TRBD2, was not verified against the DNA. TRBV1 is labeled a pseudogene. This CDR3 has 20 residues. In nucleotides, the CDR3 is TGCACCAGCAGCCAAGAGACCCGGAGACTAGCGGGAGGTAGGTCAGATACGCAGTATTTT. Amino acids: CTSSQETRRLAGGRSDTQYF.

This rearrangement joins TRBV7-9 to TRBJ1-5; TRBD1 matches at 7 bases. This CDR3 has 14 residues. The ends lost 5 bases at V and 4 bases at J; junction bases unmatched: 5. CDR1 is SEHNR, CDR2 FQNEAQ, per germline (reference sequence). The CDR3 protein is CASSNTGANQPQHF. CDR3 nucleotides: TGTGCCAGCAGCAACACAGGGGCGAATCAGCCCCAGCATTTT. The whole variable domain, remainder taken from reference TRBV7-9 and TRBJ1-5, is DTGVSQNPRHKITKRGQNVTFRCDPISEHNRLYWYRQTLGQGPEFLTYFQNEAQLEKSRLLSDRFSAERPKGSFSTLEIQRTEQGDSAMYLCASSNTGANQPQHFGDGTRLSIL.

As regards this clone: The identical CDR3 is also encoded by other nucleotide sequences in the sample. The chain has TRBV27 and TRBJ2-7; D not certain. The V gene's germline CDR1 is MNHEY and CDR2 SMNVEV (reference sequence). V lost 4 bases and J lost 3, with 7 bases in between. The CDR3 has 12 amino acids. This CDR3 is CASSSSFYEQYF. The CDR3 DNA sequence: TGTGCCAGCAGTTCGAGCTTCTACGAGCAGTACTTC.

The chain recombines TRBV28 with TRBJ2-3; D unclear. Germline V gives CDR1 MDHEN, CDR2 SYDVKM. This CDR3 has 15 amino acids. V lost 5 bases, J lost 7 bases, and 19 bases lay in between. CDR3 sequence (DNA): TGTGCCAGCAGTGCCCCACCAGACACGATTAATACGCAGTATTTT. This sequence encodes CASSAPPDTINTQYF.

V gene TRBV7-6 combines with J gene TRBJ2-7, with TRBD1 matching 9 bases. With 4 bases clipped from V and 2 bases from J, the junction kept 6 bases outside the gene matches. Germline V gene sequence: CDR1 SGHVS, CDR2 FNYEAQ. This CDR3 spans 15 amino acids. The CDR3 sequence is CASSSRRDRAYEQYF. As DNA, the CDR3 is TGTGCCAGCAGCTCACGCCGGGACAGGGCCTACGAGCAGTACTTC. The whole variable domain, filled in from reference TRBV7-6 and TRBJ2-7, reads GAGVSQSPRYKVTKRGQDVALRCDPISGHVSLYWYRQALGQGPEFLTYFNYEAQQDKSGLPNDRFSAERPEGSISTLTIQRTEQRDSAMYRCASSSRRDRAYEQYFGPGTRLTVT.

The chain carries TRBV30 and TRBJ2-1; D perhaps matches TRBD2 (5 bases). This CDR3 spans 14 amino acids. V lost 1 base and J 1 base, leaving 8 bases between the germline ends. Germline V gene lookup returns CDR1 GTSNPN and CDR2 SVGIG (reference sequence). The CDR3 nucleotides read TGTGCCTGGAGTGACCGAGGGTCCTACAATGAGCAGTTCTTC. This translates into CAWSDRGSYNEQFF.